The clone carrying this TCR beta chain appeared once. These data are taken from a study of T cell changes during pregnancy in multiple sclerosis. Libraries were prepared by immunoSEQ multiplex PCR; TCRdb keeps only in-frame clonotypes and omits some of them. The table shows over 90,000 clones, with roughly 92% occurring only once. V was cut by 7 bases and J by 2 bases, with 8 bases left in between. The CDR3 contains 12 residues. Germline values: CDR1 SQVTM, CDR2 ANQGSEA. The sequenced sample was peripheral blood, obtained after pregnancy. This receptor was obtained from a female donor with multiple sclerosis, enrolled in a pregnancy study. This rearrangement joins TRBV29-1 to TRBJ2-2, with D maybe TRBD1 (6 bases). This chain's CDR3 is CSGGHNTGELFF. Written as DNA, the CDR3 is TGCAGCGGGGGACACAACACCGGGGAGCTGTTTTTT.